This TCR beta chain is drawn from a study of graft-versus-host responses after intestinal transplantation. About the research overall: Grafts that recipients had were multivisceral, liver-intestinal, or isolated intestinal transplants. Study-level results: The authors found GvH clones in recipient marrow, some appearing first in ileum or blood. Early after transplant, HvG clones declined as circulating GvH clones peaked.

From the graft tissue, intraepithelial and lamina propria lymphocytes were released through processing. The assay was immunoSEQ multiplex PCR, and TCRdb's table has in-frame clones only and misses some. This sample has about 17,000 clones, with around 82% found just once. Turning to this clone: Its antigen is currently unknown.

Trimming removed 4 bases from V and 5 bases from J; junction bases left unmatched: 9. Germline CDR1 is SQVTM and CDR2 is ANQGSEA. The CDR3 spans 14 residues. The TCR originated in a human patient who received an intestinal transplant, so some T cells may come from the graft donor. The V gene is TRBV29-1, the J gene TRBJ1-2; TRBD1 agrees at 8 bases. Sequences were derived from ileum tissue, sampled 17 days after transplant. The CDR3 nucleotides read TGCAGCGTTGTTCCAGGGACAGGCCCTTATGGCTACACCTTC. It codes for CSVVPGTGPYGYTF.